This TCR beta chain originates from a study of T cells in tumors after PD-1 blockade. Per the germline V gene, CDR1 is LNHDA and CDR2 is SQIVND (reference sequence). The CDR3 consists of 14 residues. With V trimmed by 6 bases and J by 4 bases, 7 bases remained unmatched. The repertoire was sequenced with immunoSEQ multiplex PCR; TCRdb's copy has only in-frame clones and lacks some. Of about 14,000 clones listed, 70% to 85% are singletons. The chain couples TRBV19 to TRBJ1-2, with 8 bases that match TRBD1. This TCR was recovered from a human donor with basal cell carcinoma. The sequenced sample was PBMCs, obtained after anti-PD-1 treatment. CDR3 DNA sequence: TGTGCCAGTAGCCGACAGGGGAGACTCTATGGCTACACCTTC. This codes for CASSRQGRLYGYTF.